Shown below are 4 T cell receptor delta chains from a single sample sequenced in a study of Vγ9Vδ2 T cells in congenital toxoplasmosis (dated by TCRdb to the early 2020s). The data were produced on an Illumina MiSeq. Template-switch reverse transcription with SuperScript II was used to generate cDNA, with TRGC- and TRDC-specific primers combined in a single tube. The TRGC primer was designed for binding to both the TRGC1 and TRGC2 constant genes. TCRdb reran clone calling on the public reads with CATT; rows sharing one DNA sequence were then combined. This sample comprises fewer than 550 delta-chain clones, approximately 3.7% of them detected only once. Together, the top ten hold over 30% of the sample. Sequenced input: gamma-delta T cells from blood. The receptors stem from a child under 10 years old born to a mother with Toxoplasma gondii infection during pregnancy, either congenitally infected or uninfected (not recorded which).

Within the sample, this clone is medium-sized. A read error may explain this, as a much larger clone is one base away. J gene TRDJ1 was identified, but the V gene was not called; the table's D call, TRDD3, has no DNA check behind it. CDR3 length: 20 residues. This CDR3 is CAVLRPSGGGYAVYTDKLIF. CDR3 DNA: TGTGCTGTGTTGAGACCTTCGGGCGGGGGATACGCAGTATACACCGATAAACTCATCTTT.

With regard to this clone: A read error likely explains why the TCRdb protein, taken from a much larger clone, differs from this DNA's translation at residue 3; the protein shown is translated from the DNA. This sequence joins TRDV2 and TRDJ3; 7 bases fit TRDD3. Because TCRdb records no J gene, it was assigned here through a match of the DNA to germline. The length of the CDR3 is 18 residues. Germline assignment: CDR1 GEAIGNYY and CDR2 EKD. The CDR3 DNA sequence: TGTGCCAGTGACACCGGGATACCTCTCTCATGGGACACCCGACAGATGTTTTTC. Its translation: CASDTGIPLSWDTRQMFF.

A remark on this clone: Given a far larger clone just one base away, this is likely a sequencing read error. Other DNA sequences in this specimen translate into the identical CDR3. The chain links TRAV29/DV5 to TRDJ2, with 8 nucleotides matching TRDD3. Unmatched junction bases numbered 10, after V lost 3 bases and J lost 6 bases. Germline loops: CDR1 NSMFDY, CDR2 ISSIKDK. The CDR3 spans 15 residues. The CDR3 region has the DNA TGTGCAGCAAAAGGACTGGGGGGGAACTCAGCACAACTCTTCTTT. The encoded protein is CAAKGLGGNSAQLFF.

This clone showed up just a few times. The chain is built from TRDV1 and TRDJ3; 7 bases are shared with TRDD2. Trimming removed 6 bases from V and 22 bases from J; junction bases left unmatched: 45. The CDR3 is 23 amino acids. Per germline, CDR1 TSWWSYY and CDR2 QGS. The CDR3 bases are TGTGCTCTTGGCCTTCCTTACTCAATAACTACCCCTTTAGCTCCTGGGACACCCGACAGATGTTTTTTC. It is translated as CALGLPYSITTPLAPGTPDRCFF.